This T cell receptor (beta chain) was captured by sequencing in a study of cytotoxic CD8 clonotypes in ibrutinib-treated CLL. The wider study: Enrolment comprised some 10 relapsed/refractory and about 14 treatment-naive patients; around 18 were IGHV unmutated. Some 24 partial and 2 complete responses; at median 68 months, around 14 remitted, about 12 progressed.

Study-level findings and limits: The times at which samples were taken varied between sustained-remission and progressing patients. Clonality rose at ibrutinib response, held steady in sustained remission, and fell toward baseline at progression.

Measured with immunoSEQ multiplex PCR; TCRdb has only the in-frame clones, and not every one. The table lists some 300,000 clones, around four fifths of them singletons, with about 6.3% in the top ten. A remark on this clone: Its antigen remains unidentified.

The sample consisted of PBMCs, taken before ibrutinib treatment. This clonotype originated in a human donor with chronic lymphocytic leukemia.

The CDR3 coding sequence is TGTGCCAGCTCATCCACAGAAGGGACTAGCGGAAACAATGAGCAGTTCTTC. It encodes CASSSTEGTSGNNEQFF. The chain couples TRBV18 to TRBJ2-1, with 11 nucleotides matching TRBD2. J was trimmed by 5 bases and V by 5 bases; bases with no gene match: 11. This CDR3 region has 17 residues. Per the germline V gene, CDR1 is KGHSH and CDR2 is LQKENI.